This TCR beta chain was sequenced for a study of cytomegalovirus exposure and HLA in healthy donors. The V segment lost 10 bases and the J segment 10 bases; nucleotides outside the gene matches: 19. CDR1 is MNHNY, CDR2 SVGAGI, per germline (reference sequence). CDR3 size: 15 residues. Study results and caveats: Accurate HLA-A and HLA-B prediction from TCR beta sequences was reported for most subjects. Follow-up analysis later connected one missense variant in DCLRE1C with trimming of TCR beta V- and J-genes.

Although they were nominally healthy when sampled, donors likely had unrecorded immune exposures. Concerning this clone: Its cognate antigen is unknown.

A multiplex PCR was run with 60 Vbeta primers and 13 Jbeta primers. Sequencing used immunoSEQ multiplex PCR; TCRdb keeps in-frame clones, though not all of them. The repertoire holds roughly 180,000 clones, with around four fifths as singletons. The sequencing input was PBMCs. This clonotype originated in a man aged 30 to 39 in good health and CMV-seronegative. J is TRBJ1-5 and V is TRBV6-6; TRBD1 aligns across 7 bases. The CDR3 bases are TGTGCCACCCAGAGGTGGTGGGACAGCGTTGATCCCCAGCATTTT. This codes for CATQRWWDSVDPQHF.